This T cell receptor (beta chain) comes out of a study of early T cells in non-severe SARS-CoV-2 infection. Turning to the study itself: Sequencing used unsorted whole-blood bulk RNA, so chains lack pairing.

TCRdb recomputed calls from the 5' RACE reads with MiXCR, one row per CDR3 protein. This sample carries tens of thousands of distinct CDR3 sequences, approximately 5.5% of them seen once, and the ten largest clones take 3.5% to 4%. Per germline, CDR1 SGHAT and CDR2 FQNNGV. The ends were cut back, 5 bases at V and 4 bases at J, with 15 bases in the middle. This CDR3 has 14 amino acids. Ten or more counts support this clonotype. This clonotype was sampled from an adult who was a healthcare worker with PCR-confirmed SARS-CoV-2 infection or an uninfected control (not recorded which). The chain recombines TRBV11-2 with TRBJ2-7, with D perhaps matching TRBD2 (5 bases). The sequenced sample was whole blood. The CDR3 protein is CASSLGRLAYEQYF. The CDR3 DNA follows: TGTGCCAGCAGCCTTGGACGGCTAGCTTACGAGCAGTACTTC.